This TCR beta chain derives from a study of shared clonotypes between healthy human individuals. Looking at the study overall: Aged between 18 and 49, the donors were two women and three men. General observations from the study: The study sampled only blood, and tissue repertoires likely differ.

Remarks on this clone: The antigen is unknown.

Among the donors, all were Caucasian adults who lived in Nashville, Tennessee. V shed 3 bases, J shed 1 base, and the junction held 7 bases outside the gene matches. This CDR3 region has 16 residues. The germline CDR1 and CDR2 sequences are KGHSH and LQKENI. The data were produced by immunoSEQ multiplex PCR, yet TCRdb's version contains in-frame clones alone and is incomplete. The sample shows some 530,000 clones, 81% of them seen only once. V and J are TRBV18 and TRBJ1-1; TRBD1 matches 8 bases. The source material was PBMCs. The source of this sequence is a woman aged 40 to 49 in good health. Some clones in this sample may be carry-over from other donors' samples. DNA of the CDR3: TGTGCCAGCTCACCCACAGGGGGTAGTGGGAACACTGAAGCTTTCTTT. It codes for CASSPTGGSGNTEAFF.